These 18 T cell receptor beta chains came from one sample sequenced in a study of T-cell memory formation after mild COVID-19. TCRdb processed the 5' RACE reads anew with MiXCR; each CDR3 protein has one entry. The repertoire holds 200,000 to 300,000 distinct CDR3 sequences, with roughly 15% as singletons. The specimen was PBMCs or a T cell subset sorted from them (not recorded which). These receptors were obtained from an adult woman who had mild COVID-19 (a few samples of this study predate the infection). Cell type and time point are not known.

There are a few counts of this clonotype. The genes are TRBV7-9 and TRBJ2-5, with 12 bases aligning to TRBD1. This CDR3 is 15 amino acids long. Trimming at V came to 5 bases and at J to 5 bases, leaving 6 bases not matched to a gene. Germline V gene data show CDR1 as SEHNR and CDR2 as FQNEAQ (reference sequence). CDR3 coding DNA: TGTGCCAGCAGCAAGGGGACAGGGGGCCGGGAGACCCAGTACTTC. Its protein product is CASSKGTGGRETQYF. Using reference TRBV7-9 and TRBJ2-5 for the parts outside the CDR3, the full variable domain is DTGVSQNPRHKITKRGQNVTFRCDPISEHNRLYWYRQTLGQGPEFLTYFQNEAQLEKSRLLSDRFSAERPKGSFSTLEIQRTEQGDSAMYLCASSKGTGGRETQYFGPGTRLLVL.

The chain has TRBV25-1 and TRBJ2-5; D possibly corresponds to TRBD1 (5 bases). This CDR3 is 13 amino acids long. V was shortened by 4 bases and J by 9 bases, with 15 bases between the two germline ends. The germline V gene encodes CDR1 MGHDK and CDR2 SYGVNS. CDR3 DNA: TGTGCCAGCAGTGTGGTCAGGGAAGTGGCCCAGTACTTC. This encodes CASSVVREVAQYF.

This clonotype has just a few counts. This chain uses TRBV20-1 with TRBJ2-7; D not certain. V was clipped by 0 bases and J by 3 bases, with 15 bases between them. Germline V gene lookup returns CDR1 DFQATT and CDR2 SNEGSKA (reference sequence). This CDR3 contains 15 residues. CDR3 in DNA: TGCAGTGCTAGAGATGGGCAGGCTGTGAACTACGAGCAGTACTTC. This sequence encodes CSARDGQAVNYEQYF.

The table lists this clonotype with a few counts. This CDR3 reads CASSSGTGLAEAFF. The DNA of the CDR3 is TGCGCCAGCAGCTCTGGGACAGGGCTGGCTGAAGCTTTCTTT. The V call is TRBV5-1, the J call TRBJ1-1; the match to TRBD1 covers 9 bases. Germline values: CDR1 SGHRS, CDR2 YFSETQ. Unmatched junction bases numbered 6, after V lost 3 bases and J lost 6 bases. This CDR3 region has 14 residues.

This chain uses TRBV10-3 with TRBJ2-4; TRBD2 aligns across 11 bases. The germline gives CDR1 ENHRY, CDR2 SYGVKD. Unmatched junction bases numbered 9, after V lost 11 bases and J lost 0 bases. This CDR3 is 16 amino acids long. The CDR3 spells CASTSGINLAKNIQYF. CDR3 DNA: TGTGCCTCGACTAGCGGGATCAACTTAGCCAAAAACATTCAGTACTTC.

The gene calls are TRBV18 and TRBJ1-4; D might be TRBD1 (6 bases). CDR3 length: 14 residues. V lost 4 bases and J lost 10, with 16 bases in between. Per the germline V gene, CDR1 is KGHSH and CDR2 is LQKENI. CDR3 region: CASSLIETDRKLFF. CDR3 bases: TGTGCCAGCTCACTCATTGAGACGGACAGAAAACTGTTTTTT.

The V gene is TRBV24-1, the J gene TRBJ2-3; D is ambiguous. The CDR3 loop spans 13 amino acids. Germline CDR1 KGHDR, CDR2 SFDVKD. The V gene lost 10 bases and the J gene lost 2 bases, with 12 bases spanning the gap. This CDR3 is CATRQASTDTQYF. CDR3 coding DNA: TGTGCCACTCGCCAGGCATCCACAGATACGCAGTATTTT.

The CDR3 nucleotides read TGTGCCAGCTCAACAGGGAACTACGAGCAGTACTTC. Protein product: CASSTGNYEQYF. V and J are TRBV18 and TRBJ2-7; D perhaps matches TRBD1 (6 bases). CDR3 length equals 12 residues. Trimming removed 5 bases at V and 3 bases at J, with 8 bases between. CDR1 and CDR2 (germline): KGHSH, LQKENI.

This clonotype was found a few times. The rearrangement links TRBV12-3 or TRBV12-4 to TRBJ2-1; 7 bases are shared with TRBD2. The CDR3 has 15 residues. The V and J ends lost 3 bases and 2 bases, in that order; junction bases with no gene match: 4. The CDR3 reads CASSFGGGTYNEQFF. The CDR3 DNA follows: TGTGCCAGCAGTTTTGGCGGGGGAACCTACAATGAGCAGTTCTTC.

This chain connects TRBV30 to TRBJ2-2, with D perhaps matching TRBD2 (5 bases). Looked up from germline, CDR1 is GTSNPN and CDR2 is SVGIG (reference sequence). V gave up 1 base and J gave up 1 base, with 10 bases separating them. This CDR3 is built from 15 residues. The chain's CDR3 is CAWSGQRGNTGELFF. For the CDR3, the DNA is TGTGCCTGGAGTGGTCAACGGGGGAACACCGGGGAGCTGTTTTTT.

This clonotype was detected a few times. V is TRBV6-2 or TRBV6-3 and J is TRBJ2-1; 11 bases match TRBD2. Trimming took 6 bases from V and 5 from J; bases not matched to a gene: 6. The CDR3 runs 15 residues. CDR1 MNHEY and CDR2 SVGEGT come from the germline V gene. The CDR3 coding sequence is TGTGCCAGCAGCGATCTAGCGGGAGGACACAATGAGCAGTTCTTC. Its protein product is CASSDLAGGHNEQFF.

The chain recombines TRBV4-1 with TRBJ1-1; maybe TRBD1 (6 bases). This CDR3 has 15 amino acids. CDR1 and CDR2 (germline): MGHRA, YSYEKL. V shed 5 bases and J shed 6 bases, with 19 bases lying between them. CDR3 region: CASSTNTGSDSEAFF. The CDR3 bases are TGCGCCAGCAGCACCAACACAGGGAGTGATTCTGAAGCTTTCTTT.

This clonotype has just a few counts. The chain combines TRBV27 with TRBJ2-5, with D tentatively TRBD2 (6 bases). The germline V and J ends were trimmed by 8 bases and 9 bases, with 19 bases remaining between them. This CDR3 has 13 residues. Per germline, CDR1 MNHEY and CDR2 SMNVEV (reference sequence). CDR3 sequence: CASQTRNGFSQYF. The CDR3 DNA is TGTGCCAGCCAGACTAGAAATGGTTTTTCCCAGTACTTC.

V gene TRBV29-1 combines with J gene TRBJ2-2; no clear D gene. CDR3 length: 13 amino acids. Trimming removed 5 bases at V and 6 bases at J, with 13 bases between. Germline V gene lookup returns CDR1 SQVTM and CDR2 ANQGSEA. CDR3 coding DNA: TGCAGCGTTCAGGTTGATCCCCCCGGGGAGCTGTTTTTT. Translated, it gives CSVQVDPPGELFF.

The J gene is TRBJ2-3, the V gene TRBV27, with 7 nucleotides matching TRBD2. In germline, CDR1 is MNHEY, CDR2 SMNVEV (reference sequence). The CDR3 contains 15 residues. Trimming cost V 5 bases and J 7 bases; bases outside gene matches: 12. CDR3: CASSGAGATRNTQYF. The CDR3 nucleotides read TGTGCCAGCAGTGGGGCGGGAGCCACCCGAAATACGCAGTATTTT.

This clonotype was counted a few times. This sequence joins TRBV12-3 or TRBV12-4 and TRBJ2-2; 7 bases are shared with TRBD2. V lost 6 bases and J lost 6; bases outside the gene matches: 7. The CDR3 runs to 14 residues. The CDR3 region is CASRELTSAGELFF. For the CDR3, the DNA is TGTGCCAGCAGAGAGCTTACTAGCGCCGGGGAGCTGTTTTTT.

This clonotype was observed a handful of times. V usage is TRBV3-1 and J usage is TRBJ2-7; 9 positions agree with TRBD1. V gave up 6 bases and J gave up 3 bases; unmatched junction bases: 9. This CDR3 is built from 15 residues. The germline gives CDR1 LGHDT, CDR2 YNNKEL (reference sequence). The CDR3 region is CASSLTGTGLYEQYF. The CDR3 DNA is TGTGCCAGCAGTCTTACCGGGACAGGGCTCTACGAGCAGTACTTC.

The DNA of the CDR3 is TGTGCCAGCAGTTTAAGGCGGACAGGCCAACAGTACGTC. Its protein is CASSLRRTGQQYV. The J gene is TRBJ2-7, the V gene TRBV12-3 or TRBV12-4, with TRBD1 identical over 7 bases. The CDR3 has 13 residues. The J segment lost 10 bases and the V segment lost 2 bases, leaving 8 bases of the junction unmatched.